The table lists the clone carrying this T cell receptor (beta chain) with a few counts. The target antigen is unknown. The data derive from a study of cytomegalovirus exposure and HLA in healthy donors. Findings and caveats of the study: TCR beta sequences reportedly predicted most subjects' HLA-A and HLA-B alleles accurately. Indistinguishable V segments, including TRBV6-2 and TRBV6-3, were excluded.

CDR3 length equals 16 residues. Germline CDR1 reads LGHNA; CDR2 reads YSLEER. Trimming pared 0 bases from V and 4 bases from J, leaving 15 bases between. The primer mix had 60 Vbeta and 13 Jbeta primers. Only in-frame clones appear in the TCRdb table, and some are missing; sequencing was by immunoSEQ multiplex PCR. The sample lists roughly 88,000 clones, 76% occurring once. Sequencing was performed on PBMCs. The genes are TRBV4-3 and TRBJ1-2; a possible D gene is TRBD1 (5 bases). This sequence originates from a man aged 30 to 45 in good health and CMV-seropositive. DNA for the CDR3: TGCGCCAGCAGCCAAGACCTACAGGCCTCCGTCTATGGCTACACCTTC. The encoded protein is CASSQDLQASVYGYTF.